Listed here are 10 T cell receptor beta chains from one sample, sequenced in a study of naive and memory T cell subsets. Both TRBC1 and TRBC2 were covered by a beta constant-region primer of two equimolar oligonucleotides. TCRdb reanalysed the UMI-ligation and nested PCR reads using MiXCR and keeps one entry per CDR3 protein. The data show roughly 140,000 distinct CDR3 sequences, approximately 15% seen once. Material: naive CD4+ T cells from blood. The receptor source for this set is a human donor in good health.

This clonotype was seen only a few times. The gene calls are TRBV3-1 and TRBJ2-1; TRBD2 matches 8 bases. This CDR3 has 16 amino acids. With 1 base clipped from V and 15 bases from J, the junction kept 17 bases outside the gene matches. The V gene's germline CDR1 is LGHDT and CDR2 YNNKEL (reference sequence). Here the CDR3 reads CASSQGTPNYGGRTFF. The DNA of the CDR3 is TGTGCCAGCAGCCAAGGCACCCCCAACTATGGCGGGAGGACGTTCTTC.

The chain has TRBV5-1 and TRBJ1-3, with D uncertain. V lost 4 bases and J 1 base, leaving 6 bases between the germline ends. CDR1 is SGHRS and CDR2 is YFSETQ in the germline V gene. The CDR3 loop spans 13 amino acids. The CDR3 DNA reads as TGCGCCAGCAGCCAGGAGTCTGGAAACACCATATATTTT. This translates into CASSQESGNTIYF.

This clonotype was found a few times. V and J are TRBV5-5 and TRBJ2-1, with D perhaps TRBD2 (5 bases). Germline V CDR1 and CDR2: SGHKS, YYEKEE (reference sequence). There are 15 residues in the CDR3. V lost 2 bases and J 0 bases, leaving 9 bases between the germline ends. The CDR3 region has the DNA TGTGCCAGCAGCTTAACGGGGAGCTCCTACAATGAGCAGTTCTTC. This encodes CASSLTGSSYNEQFF. Variable domain in full (rest from reference TRBV5-5 and TRBJ2-1): DAGVTQSPTHLIKTRGQQVTLRCSPISGHKSVSWYQQVLGQGPQFIFQYYEKEERGRGNFPDRFSARQFPNYSSELNVNALLLGDSALYLCASSLTGSSYNEQFFGPGTRLTVL.

The chain uses TRBV28 and TRBJ2-7; TRBD2 might be the D (5 bases). The CDR3 length is 15 residues. In germline, CDR1 is MDHEN, CDR2 SYDVKM. With 5 bases removed from V and 0 bases from J, the gap between germline ends came to 14 bases. The CDR3 protein is CASSPPYSDSYEQYF. The CDR3 DNA reads TGTGCCAGCAGTCCCCCCTATAGCGACTCCTACGAGCAGTACTTC.

The chain combines TRBV7-2 with TRBJ2-7, with TRBD2 matching over 7 bases. This CDR3 contains 13 residues. CDR1 SGHTA and CDR2 FQGNSA come from the germline V gene. With 5 bases clipped from V and 3 bases from J, the junction kept 4 bases outside the gene matches. In DNA, the CDR3 is TGTGCCAGCAGCGACGCTAGCGGCTACGAGCAGTACTTC. This gives the protein CASSDASGYEQYF.

A few counts support this clonotype. The chain joins TRBV18 to TRBJ2-7; D perhaps matches TRBD2 (7 bases). V was shortened by 3 bases and J by 0 bases, with 12 bases between the two germline ends. The CDR3 covers 15 residues. CDR1 and CDR2 (germline): KGHSH, LQKENI. CDR3 DNA sequence: TGTGCCAGCTCACCGGGGGGGACACCCTCCTACGAGCAGTACTTC. This codes for CASSPGGTPSYEQYF.

This sequence joins TRBV12-3 or TRBV12-4 and TRBJ2-2; perhaps TRBD2 as D (5 bases). The CDR3 contains 14 residues. The germline V and J ends were trimmed by 6 bases and 6 bases, with 14 bases remaining between them. The CDR3 is CASRELGRAGELFF. CDR3 sequence (DNA): TGTGCCAGCAGGGAACTTGGGCGGGCCGGGGAGCTGTTTTTT.

This clonotype occurred a few times. The gene calls are TRBV19 and TRBJ2-1, with 11 nucleotides matching TRBD2. V trimming: 4 bases; J trimming: 7 bases; junction bases outside the gene matches: 0. Germline V lookup: CDR1 LNHDA, CDR2 SQIVND (reference sequence). The CDR3 consists of 13 residues. This CDR3 reads CASSRLAGNEQFF. CDR3 bases: TGTGCCAGTAGTAGACTAGCGGGGAATGAGCAGTTCTTC.

In its sample, this clonotype was seen many times. The chain recombines TRBV28 with TRBJ2-2; D gene unclear. Germline CDR1 and CDR2: MDHEN and SYDVKM. V dropped 8 bases and J dropped 2 bases, with 9 bases sitting between them. The CDR3 spans 13 residues. CDR3: CASSRLNTGELFF. The CDR3 nucleotides are TGTGCCAGCTCCCGGTTAAACACCGGGGAGCTGTTTTTT.

This sequence joins TRBV20-1 and TRBJ1-6; no clear D gene. Trimming took off 2 bases at V and 8 bases at J, with 19 bases between the two ends. The germline V gene has CDR1 DFQATT and CDR2 SNEGSKA (reference sequence). The CDR3 is 16 residues long. The CDR3 DNA reads TGCAGTGCTAGAAAGGCGGGAGGGATGGCGGATTCACCCCTCCACTTT. This codes for CSARKAGGMADSPLHF.